The clone carrying this T cell receptor beta chain has more than one count but fewer than ten. Repertoires were generated with immunoSEQ multiplex PCR, while TCRdb's copy carries only in-frame clones and drops some. The sample records 70,000 or so clones, over 70% being singletons. The data are from a study of technical replicates of blood from a handful of donors. Trimming took off 4 bases at V and 5 bases at J, with 14 bases between the two ends. This CDR3 contains 14 residues. Per the germline V gene, CDR1 is SGHTA and CDR2 is FQGNSA. The sample comprised PBMCs. The receptor comes from a human donor in good health. Some clones in this sample may be carry-over from other donors' samples. This chain links TRBV7-2 with TRBJ1-1; a possible D gene is TRBD1 (5 bases). The CDR3 DNA sequence: TGTGCCAGCAGCTACCCGGGGGGACGTACTGAAGCTTTCTTT. Its protein is CASSYPGGRTEAFF.